This TCR beta chain was found in a study of radiation and T cells in renal cell carcinoma. General study results and limits: No pretreatment tumor biopsies were available for baseline clonotypes.

Germline V gene data show CDR1 as LNHDA and CDR2 as SQIVND (reference sequence). This CDR3 has 17 residues. Trimming left V 7 bases short and J 0 bases short, with 19 bases between. Time point indicated: blood 2 weeks post-SBRT. Treatment defined: 15 Gy SBRT to primary tumor, nephrectomy 4 weeks later. TCRdb's copy holds only in-frame clones and misses some; the assay was immunoSEQ multiplex PCR. The table records some 120,000 clones, approximately 80% of them present only once. With respect to this clone: No antigen is known for it.

The sequence came from an older woman with renal cell carcinoma. This specimen consisted of blood, obtained from a patient whose treatment included radiotherapy and nephrectomy. This sequence joins TRBV19 and TRBJ2-1, with D maybe TRBD2 (6 bases). CDR3 region: CASKPHGGVSSYNEQFF. For the CDR3, the DNA is TGTGCCAGTAAACCCCACGGCGGGGTTAGCTCCTACAATGAGCAGTTCTTC.